This T cell receptor beta chain was identified during a study of T-cell reconstitution after alpha-beta-depleted transplantation in children (dated by TCRdb to the mid-2010s). Describing the broader study: T-cell immune reconstitution after TCRalphabeta/CD19-depleted allogeneic hematopoietic cell transplantation in children was quantitatively tracked in the study by means of TCR repertoire profiling. Summary of the overall study and its limitations: In some patients, the high TCRbeta diversity seen at day 60 was put down to recipient T cells and intrathymic progenitors that had survived conditioning. About two months after transplant, the apparently early recovery of alphabetaT-cell counts reportedly depended on just several hundred clones that had expanded rapidly and came from non-depleted graft cells. Over the following months the frequencies of hyperexpanded clones went down, and after one year T-cell counts and TCRbeta diversity were mostly credited to newly produced T cells.

V drops 7 bases and J drops 8 bases, leaving 15 bases in between. Reading from cysteine to phenylalanine, the CDR3 counts 13 amino acids. Only the CDR3 DNA is retained, 39 bases long and in frame from the first base. A few counts support this clonotype. What antigen it recognizes has not been identified. No quality values exist for individual bases; no much larger clone is one base distant. This specimen's treatment or condition label, per the study, means: allogeneic hematopoietic cell transplantation with graft depleted of TCRalphabeta T cells and CD19 B cells. The children who served as transplant recipients had been given grafts of TCRalphabeta/CD19-depleted allogeneic hematopoietic cells. The receptor library was made with PCR. The instrument given in TCRdb is Illumina HiSeq 2500. Molecular barcoding was employed in the preparation of TCR libraries, with unique molecular identifiers being used to normalize TCRbeta repertoire quantification. TCRdb itself trimmed the public reads at Q25 with fastp, ran MiXCR and retained productive beta chains. Rows are combined by CDR3 protein, so each entry shows the most common genes and DNA. Here the sample has around 490,000 distinct CDR3 sequences; over 9.5% occur a single time. The ten largest clonotypes hold 11% to 15% of the sample.

The receptor's source is a female patient aged 2 to 10 who had a stem cell transplant for aplastic anemia, so the T cells may come from the graft donor. Recombination joined TRBV12-3 or TRBV12-4 with TRBJ2-1, with the D gene not confidently named. This material consisted of PBMCs, mostly from graft donor cells, taken 180 days after TCRalphabeta/CD19-depleted stem cell transplant. The DNA sequence is as follows: TGTGCCAGCACCCCGGCAGGTTGGGATGAGCAGTTCTTC. It is translated as CASTPAGWDEQFF.